Listed below are T cell receptor beta chains from one sample, sequenced in a study of cytomegalovirus exposure and HLA in healthy donors. Assay used: immunoSEQ multiplex PCR; TCRdb lists only in-frame clones, some missing. The sample holds about 200,000 clones; approximately 79% are singletons and the top ten take 1.5% to 2%. Sequencing was done on a sample of PBMCs. These receptors were obtained from a man aged 18 to 35 in good health and CMV-seronegative. Both conserved end residues are part of each CDR3. The size of a clone is reported for some rows only, either as once, few or many, or as a class for expanded clones.

CASSATSGDWTYEQYF	TRBV19	TRBJ2-7	NA
CASSQNGGRAPQYF	TRBV4-2	TRBJ2-3	NA
CASSFPAGPTGELFF	TRBV5-6	TRBJ2-2	NA
CASKRRTGGTEAFF	TRBV19	TRBJ1-1	NA
CASTSIADTGELFF	TRBV27	TRBJ2-2	NA
CASQTSGSSYEQYF	TRBV28	TRBJ2-7	NA
CASSLSKAETQYF	TRBV7-2	TRBJ2-3	NA
CASSREREQYF	TRBV28	TRBJ2-7	NA
CASSPPSNQPQHF	TRBV7-2	TRBJ1-5	NA
CATSREGRQVEAFF	TRBV15	TRBJ1-1	few
CASRENSGQETQYF	TRBV2	TRBJ2-5	NA
CASSAGNEKLFF	TRBV7-9	TRBJ1-4	NA
CASSPSRGGGTYEQYF	TRBV11-3	TRBJ2-7	once
CASSSGGSSLRQFF	TRBV7-2	TRBJ2-1	NA
CASSQDQRQAPYTDTQYF	TRBV4-3	TRBJ2-3	few
CSVELSGSSGSTDTQYF	TRBV29-1	TRBJ2-3	NA
CASSLGAGTLNTEAFF	TRBV11-3	TRBJ1-1	NA
CASSPLQITETQYF	TRBV9	TRBJ2-5	NA
CASNTGSPNTGELFF	TRBV5-1	TRBJ2-2	NA
CATSRDIGGSTYEQYF	TRBV15	TRBJ2-7	NA